Below, one T cell receptor beta chain is given with its context. The sample originates from a study of blood T cell repertoires in COVID-19. Germline assignment: CDR1 SGHRS and CDR2 YFSETQ. CDR3 length: 17 amino acids. Trimming at V came to 3 bases and at J to 6 bases, leaving 9 bases not matched to a gene. The method was immunoSEQ multiplex PCR; TCRdb's version includes in-frame clones alone and lacks a portion of them. The sample contains about 150,000 clones, 80% to 85% of which appear only once. Sequencing input: peripheral blood. This clonotype originated in an older man with active or convalescent COVID-19. J is TRBJ2-2 and V is TRBV5-1; 12 bases fit TRBD1. CDR3 loop: CASSWPSGTGGSGELFF. The CDR3 nucleotides read TGCGCCAGCAGCTGGCCCTCGGGGACAGGGGGCTCCGGGGAGCTGTTTTTT.